A selection of T cell receptor beta chains follows, all from one sample in a study of cytomegalovirus exposure and HLA in healthy donors. Generated by immunoSEQ multiplex PCR, the TCRdb table keeps only in-frame clones and is missing some. The sample has roughly 160,000 clones; over 75% are singletons. The sample taken for sequencing was PBMCs. The source is a man aged 50-59 years in good health and CMV-seropositive. Both conserved end residues are part of each CDR3. Each record gives: CDR3 protein, J gene, V gene.

CDR3 protein: CASSPPTGQETQYF
J gene: TRBJ2-5
V gene: TRBV18

CDR3 protein: CASSRTGSETQYF
J gene: TRBJ2-5
V gene: TRBV7-8

CDR3 protein: CASSLYPLGGDTGELFF
J gene: TRBJ2-2
V gene: TRBV27

CDR3 protein: CASKTGGGYSNQPQHF
J gene: TRBJ1-5
V gene: TRBV6-6

CDR3 protein: CASSPFSGTGELFF
J gene: TRBJ2-2
V gene: TRBV7-3

CDR3 protein: CASSLESGIFGRGYTF
J gene: TRBJ1-2
V gene: TRBV5-1

CDR3 protein: CASSLERGGESNQPQHF
J gene: TRBJ1-5
V gene: TRBV5-8

CDR3 protein: CASSTRAGVANYGYTF
J gene: TRBJ1-2
V gene: TRBV28

CDR3 protein: CASSPITFEQYF
J gene: TRBJ2-7
V gene: TRBV28

CDR3 protein: CASSPLAGTGSSPLHF
J gene: TRBJ1-6
V gene: TRBV7-8

CDR3 protein: CASSPRESGGAYQETQYF
J gene: TRBJ2-5
V gene: TRBV9

CDR3 protein: CASRRQTGTNNEQFF
J gene: TRBJ2-1
V gene: TRBV6-4

CDR3 protein: CASSLSQGWARETQYF
J gene: TRBJ2-5
V gene: TRBV5-6

CDR3 protein: CASSLSQGSNQPQHF
J gene: TRBJ1-5
V gene: TRBV7-2

CDR3 protein: CASSYEGRNSPLHF
J gene: TRBJ1-6
V gene: TRBV6-5

CDR3 protein: CASSLGRQGMDYGYTF
J gene: TRBJ1-2
V gene: TRBV7-6

CDR3 protein: CASSPSLYTDTQYF
J gene: TRBJ2-3
V gene: TRBV7-9